The next 13 T cell receptor beta chains were all read from a single sample in a study of cytomegalovirus exposure and HLA in healthy donors. The PCR employed 60 Vbeta primers together with 13 Jbeta primers. The data were produced by immunoSEQ multiplex PCR, yet TCRdb's version contains in-frame clones alone and is incomplete. The sample yields 45,000 to 70,000 clones, of which the top ten take up roughly 11%. Source material: PBMCs. The receptors were sampled from a woman in her forties or fifties in good health and CMV-seropositive.

V gene TRBV7-6 combines with J gene TRBJ2-7; 8 positions agree with TRBD1. This CDR3 comprises 13 residues. V shed 4 bases and J 3 bases; nucleotides not matched to a gene: 2. CDR1 is SGHVS and CDR2 is FNYEAQ in the germline V gene. CDR3 residues: CASSWDRSYEQYF. Written as DNA, the CDR3 is TGTGCCAGCAGCTGGGACAGGAGCTACGAGCAGTACTTC.

This clone counts as medium-sized by frequency. This sequence joins TRBV7-9 and TRBJ2-1; no clear D. V shed 7 bases and J shed 2 bases, with 12 bases lying between them. Germline lookup yields CDR1 SEHNR and CDR2 FQNEAQ (reference sequence). The CDR3 has 14 residues. The CDR3 DNA sequence: TGTGCCAGCACCTCCGGGTCGGCCTACAATGAGCAGTTCTTC. Protein: CASTSGSAYNEQFF.

The V and J genes are TRBV19 and TRBJ2-1; a possible D gene is TRBD1 (5 bases). V was trimmed by 4 bases and J by 6 bases, leaving 10 bases between them. Germline CDR1 reads LNHDA; CDR2 reads SQIVND (reference sequence). The CDR3 contains 13 residues. CDR3 coding DNA: TGTGCCAGTAGTACTCAAGGGGTCAATGAGCAGTTCTTC. Protein: CASSTQGVNEQFF.

This chain uses TRBV28 with TRBJ1-5, with no clear D. Trimming removed 3 bases at V and 0 bases at J, with 6 bases between. The CDR3 is made up of 14 amino acids. CDR1 MDHEN and CDR2 SYDVKM come from the germline V gene. CDR3 nucleotide sequence: TGTGCCAGCAGTTTGCGGTATAGCAATCAGCCCCAGCATTTT. This codes for CASSLRYSNQPQHF.

This chain uses TRBV6-5 with TRBJ2-7, with 12 bases that match TRBD1. Germline trimming cut 5 bases from V and 5 bases from J; bases unmatched to any gene: 7. Germline CDR1 reads MNHEY; CDR2 reads SVGAGI. This CDR3 contains 15 residues. The CDR3 protein is CASSAGTGGSDEQYF. In nucleotides, the CDR3 is TGTGCCAGCAGTGCCGGGACAGGGGGCTCGGACGAGCAGTACTTC.

In nucleotides, the CDR3 is TGTGCCAGCAGCCAAGTCGGGACAGATCAGCCCCAGCATTTT. Its protein product is CASSQVGTDQPQHF. The chain employs TRBV4-2 and TRBJ1-5; 7 bases are shared with TRBD1. Germline values: CDR1 LGHNA, CDR2 YNFKEQ. The CDR3 is 14 amino acids. J lost 5 bases, V lost 1 base, and 2 bases had no gene match.

The chain carries TRBV5-5 and TRBJ1-3; D not certain. Germline V lookup: CDR1 SGHKS, CDR2 YYEKEE (reference sequence). CDR3 length: 14 residues. The V end lost 4 bases, the J end lost 0 bases, and 8 bases lay between the germline ends. CDR3 DNA sequence: TGTGCCAGCAGCCCGGTGATCTCTGGAAACACCATATATTTT. Residues: CASSPVISGNTIYF. Drawing the rest from reference TRBV5-5 and TRBJ1-3, the complete variable domain is DAGVTQSPTHLIKTRGQQVTLRCSPISGHKSVSWYQQVLGQGPQFIFQYYEKEERGRGNFPDRFSARQFPNYSSELNVNALLLGDSALYLCASSPVISGNTIYFGEGSWLTVV.

The chain recombines TRBV23-1 with TRBJ2-7, with 8 bases matching TRBD1. TRBV23-1 is reported as an ORF; its role is uncertain. Trimming took 7 bases from V and 0 from J; bases not matched to a gene: 5. The CDR3 spans 14 residues. DNA of the CDR3: TGCGCCAGCAATCGGACAGGGAACTCCTACGAGCAGTACTTC. This encodes CASNRTGNSYEQYF.

The rearrangement uses TRBV7-9 and TRBJ1-4; a weak D match, TRBD1 (5 bases). There are 15 residues in the CDR3. Germline CDR1 is SEHNR and CDR2 is FQNEAQ (reference sequence). Trimming cost V 4 bases and J 2 bases, with 11 bases left between them. In DNA, the CDR3 is TGTGCCAGCAGCTCAAGGGGTCCCACTAATGAAAAACTGTTTTTT. This translates into CASSSRGPTNEKLFF.

The rearrangement uses TRBV4-2 and TRBJ2-2; 9 bases agree with TRBD2. The CDR3 loop spans 15 amino acids. Germline CDR1 LGHNA, CDR2 YNFKEQ. With 2 bases clipped from V and 6 bases from J, the junction kept 4 bases outside the gene matches. The CDR3 spells CASSQRSGGSGELFF. The CDR3 bases are TGTGCCAGCAGCCAAAGGAGCGGGGGGTCCGGGGAGCTGTTTTTT.

The rearrangement joins TRBV28 to TRBJ2-5; 9 nucleotides agree with TRBD1. The last part of the DNA fits TRBJ2-7 better; the J call may be wrong. The CDR3 contains 14 residues. Germline lookup yields CDR1 MDHEN and CDR2 SYDVKM. CDR3 loop: CASSPTGGLHEQYF. In DNA, the CDR3 is TGTGCCAGCAGTCCGACAGGGGGGCTCCACGAGCAGTACTTC.

The rearrangement links TRBV28 to TRBJ1-2, with a weak D call TRBD1 (6 bases). The V end was cut by 6 bases, the J end by 0 bases, with 17 bases between. The CDR3 consists of 16 residues. Germline loops: CDR1 MDHEN, CDR2 SYDVKM. Here the CDR3 DNA reads TGTGCCAGCAGACTTTGGACAGATGGATCTAACTATGGCTACACCTTC. Its translation: CASRLWTDGSNYGYTF.

This chain joins TRBV7-9 and TRBJ2-3; TRBD1 matches at 7 bases. The germline gives CDR1 SEHNR, CDR2 FQNEAQ (reference sequence). The V gene end was trimmed by 6 bases and the J gene end by 1 base; junction bases not matched to a gene: 4. The CDR3 covers 14 residues. CDR3: CASRGGQGTDTQYF. For the CDR3, the DNA is TGTGCCAGCAGAGGAGGACAGGGCACAGATACGCAGTATTTT.